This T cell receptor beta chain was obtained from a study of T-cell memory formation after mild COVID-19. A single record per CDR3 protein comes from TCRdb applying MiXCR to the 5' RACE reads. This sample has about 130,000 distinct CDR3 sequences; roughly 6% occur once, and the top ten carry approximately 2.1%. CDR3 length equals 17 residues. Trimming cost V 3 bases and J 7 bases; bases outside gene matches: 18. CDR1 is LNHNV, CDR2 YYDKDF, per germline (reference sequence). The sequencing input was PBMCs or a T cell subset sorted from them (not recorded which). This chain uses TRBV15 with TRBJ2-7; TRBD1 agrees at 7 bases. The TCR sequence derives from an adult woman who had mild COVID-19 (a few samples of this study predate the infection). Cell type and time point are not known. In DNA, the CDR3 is TGTGCCACCAGCAGCCCTCTGACAGGGTCCGATGCAAGGGAGCAGTACTTC. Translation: CATSSPLTGSDAREQYF.